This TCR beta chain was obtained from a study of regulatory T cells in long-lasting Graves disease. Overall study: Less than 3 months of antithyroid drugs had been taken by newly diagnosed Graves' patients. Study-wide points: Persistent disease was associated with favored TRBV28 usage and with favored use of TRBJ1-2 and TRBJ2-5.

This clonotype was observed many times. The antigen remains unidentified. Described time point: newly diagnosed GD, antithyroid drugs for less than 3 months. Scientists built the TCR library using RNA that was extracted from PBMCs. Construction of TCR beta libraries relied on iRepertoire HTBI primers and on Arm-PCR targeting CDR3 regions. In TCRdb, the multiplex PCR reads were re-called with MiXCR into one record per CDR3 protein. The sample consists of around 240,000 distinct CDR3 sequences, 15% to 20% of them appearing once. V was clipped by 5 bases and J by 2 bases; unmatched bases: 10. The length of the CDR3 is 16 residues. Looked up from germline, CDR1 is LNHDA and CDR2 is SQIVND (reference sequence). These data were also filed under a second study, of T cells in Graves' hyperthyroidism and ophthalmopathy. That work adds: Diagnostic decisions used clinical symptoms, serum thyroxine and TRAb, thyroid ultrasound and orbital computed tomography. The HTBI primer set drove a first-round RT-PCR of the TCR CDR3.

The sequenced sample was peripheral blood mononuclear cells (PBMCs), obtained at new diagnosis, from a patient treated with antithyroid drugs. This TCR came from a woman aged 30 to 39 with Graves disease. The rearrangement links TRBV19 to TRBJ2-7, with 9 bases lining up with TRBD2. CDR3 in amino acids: CASSPRTSERAYEQYF. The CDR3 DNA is TGTGCCAGTAGTCCACGGACTAGCGAGAGGGCCTACGAGCAGTACTTC. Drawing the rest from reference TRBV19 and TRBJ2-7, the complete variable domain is DGGITQSPKYLFRKEGQNVTLSCEQNLNHDAMYWYRQDPGQGLRLIYYSQIVNDFQKGDIAEGYSVSREKKESFPLTVTSAQKNPTAFYLCASSPRTSERAYEQYFGPGTRLTVT.